Shown below are 10 T cell receptor beta chains from a single sample sequenced in a study of blood T cells in healthy people across ages. Through a sample-barcoded 5' primer and a J-beta primer mix, a second PCR was run for about 7 to 12 cycles. TCRdb passed the 5' RACE reads through MiXCR, listing each CDR3 protein once. The sample contains 800,000 or so distinct CDR3 sequences, around 25% of which appear only once. This sample was shared with a second study, whose subject was T cells of mothers and their children.

The source material was blood. The receptors derive from a boy younger than 18 in good health.

Here the CDR3 reads CASSQVGLMNTEAFF. CDR3 DNA: TGCGCCAGCAGCCAAGTCGGGCTAATGAACACTGAAGCTTTCTTT. The V and J genes are TRBV4-1 and TRBJ1-1, with no clear D. Germline V gives CDR1 MGHRA, CDR2 YSYEKL. The CDR3 length is 15 residues. Trimming removed 1 base at V and 0 bases at J, with 9 bases between.

The chain carries TRBV25-1 and TRBJ2-5; 12 bases are a match to TRBD2. The better agreement between TRBJ2-7 and the DNA end casts doubt on the J call. This CDR3 is built from 17 residues. Germline CDR1 is MGHDK and CDR2 is SYGVNS. CDR3 loop: CASTIDRGLAGSYEQYF. The CDR3 coding sequence is TGTGCCAGCACCATCGACAGGGGACTAGCGGGCTCCTACGAGCAGTACTTC.

This clonotype showed up just a few times. This sequence joins TRBV29-1 and TRBJ2-1; TRBD2 is a possible D gene (5 bases). V was clipped by 0 bases and J by 10 bases, with 13 bases between them. This CDR3 has 13 amino acids. From germline, CDR1 is SQVTM and CDR2 ANQGSEA. CDR3 region: CSVEEFSAGEQFF. The CDR3 DNA sequence: TGCAGCGTTGAAGAATTTAGCGCCGGGGAGCAGTTCTTC.

At least ten counts were recorded for this clonotype. This chain joins TRBV7-9 and TRBJ2-5; D unresolved. TRBJ2-1 explains the end of the DNA better; the J call may be wrong. This CDR3 contains 13 residues. Germline CDR1 is SEHNR and CDR2 is FQNEAQ (reference sequence). This chain's CDR3 is CASSLSADNEQFF. CDR3 DNA sequence: TGTGCCAGCAGCTTATCGGCGGATAATGAGCAGTTCTTC.

The CDR3 nucleotides are TGTGCCAGCAGAAAAGGACAGGGGGCTCAAGAGACCCAGTACTTC. It translates to CASRKGQGAQETQYF. The chain recombines TRBV7-9 with TRBJ2-5, with 11 bases aligning to TRBD1. The CDR3 has 15 residues. With V trimmed by 6 bases and J by 2 bases, 5 bases remained unmatched. Germline V gene data show CDR1 as SEHNR and CDR2 as FQNEAQ (reference sequence). Full variable domain (outside the CDR3, taken from reference TRBV7-9 and TRBJ2-5): DTGVSQNPRHKITKRGQNVTFRCDPISEHNRLYWYRQTLGQGPEFLTYFQNEAQLEKSRLLSDRFSAERPKGSFSTLEIQRTEQGDSAMYLCASRKGQGAQETQYFGPGTRLLVL.

This clonotype came up a few times. The V gene is TRBV27, the J gene TRBJ2-7; 7 bases map to TRBD1. CDR3 size: 14 residues. Germline loops: CDR1 MNHEY, CDR2 SMNVEV (reference sequence). V lost 6 bases and J lost 3; bases outside the gene matches: 8. CDR3 nucleotide sequence: TGTGCCAGCAGCTCAAGACAGGGATTCTACGAGCAGTACTTC. This gives the protein CASSSRQGFYEQYF.

This chain joins TRBV7-2 and TRBJ2-2, with unresolved D. With 6 bases removed from V and 7 bases from J, the gap between germline ends came to 18 bases. The V gene's germline CDR1 is SGHTA and CDR2 FQGNSA. The CDR3 spans 15 residues. The CDR3 DNA reads TGTGCCAGCAGGAACCGGGCGGTTGGATTCGGGGAGCTGTTTTTT. It codes for CASRNRAVGFGELFF.

This chain uses TRBV28 with TRBJ2-7; no clear D. Germline CDR1 is MDHEN and CDR2 is SYDVKM. The CDR3 loop spans 14 amino acids. V shed 6 bases and J shed 2 bases, with 14 bases lying between them. The CDR3 region is CASSLYTDPYEQYF. DNA of the CDR3: TGTGCCAGCAGCCTCTACACGGACCCCTACGAGCAGTACTTC.

There are many counts of this clonotype. The chain links TRBV7-2 to TRBJ1-4; D not certain. The CDR3 is 13 amino acids. Trimming removed 3 bases at V and 5 bases at J, with 7 bases between. CDR1 and CDR2 from the germline V gene are SGHTA and FQGNSA. The DNA of the CDR3 is TGTGCCAGCAGCTTCTCCCTGAATGAAAAACTGTTTTTT. Its translation is CASSFSLNEKLFF. Filled out from reference TRBV7-2 and TRBJ1-4, the complete variable domain reads GAGVSQSPSNKVTEKGKDVELRCDPISGHTALYWYRQSLGQGLEFLIYFQGNSAPDKSGLPSDRFSAERTGGSVSTLTIQRTQQEDSAVYLCASSFSLNEKLFFGSGTQLSVL.

The genes are TRBV29-1 and TRBJ2-5; D call uncertain. The CDR3 runs 12 residues. V was pared by 7 bases and J by 2 bases, with 11 bases between. Germline V lookup: CDR1 SQVTM, CDR2 ANQGSEA. The CDR3 bases are TGCAGCGCCGGACGGCAACAAGAGACCCAGTACTTC. This encodes CSAGRQQETQYF.